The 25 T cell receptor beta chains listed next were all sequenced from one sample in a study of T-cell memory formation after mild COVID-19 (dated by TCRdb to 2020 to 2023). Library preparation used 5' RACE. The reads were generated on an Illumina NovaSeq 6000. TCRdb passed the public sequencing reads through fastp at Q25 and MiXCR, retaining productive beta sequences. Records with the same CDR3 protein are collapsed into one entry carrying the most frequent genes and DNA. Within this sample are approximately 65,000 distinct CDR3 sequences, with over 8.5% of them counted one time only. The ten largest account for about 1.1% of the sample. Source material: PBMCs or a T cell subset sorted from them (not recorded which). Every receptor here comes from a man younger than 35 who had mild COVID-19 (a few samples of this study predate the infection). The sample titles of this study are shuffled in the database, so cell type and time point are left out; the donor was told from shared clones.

The DNA for the CDR3 is TGTGCCAGCTCACCGGGGGGGACGGATCAGCCCCAGCATTTT. Protein sequence: CASSPGGTDQPQHF. The chain has TRBV18 and TRBJ1-5; D might be TRBD1 (5 bases). Trimming removed 3 bases from V and 5 bases from J, with 11 bases in between. The germline gives CDR1 KGHSH, CDR2 LQKENI. The CDR3 totals 14 residues.

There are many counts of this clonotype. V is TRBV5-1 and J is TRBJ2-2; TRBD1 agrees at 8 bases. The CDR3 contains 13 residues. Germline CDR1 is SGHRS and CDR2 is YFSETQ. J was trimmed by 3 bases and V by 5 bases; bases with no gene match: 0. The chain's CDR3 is CASRGQDTGELFF. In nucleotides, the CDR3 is TGCGCCAGCAGGGGACAGGACACCGGGGAGCTGTTTTTT.

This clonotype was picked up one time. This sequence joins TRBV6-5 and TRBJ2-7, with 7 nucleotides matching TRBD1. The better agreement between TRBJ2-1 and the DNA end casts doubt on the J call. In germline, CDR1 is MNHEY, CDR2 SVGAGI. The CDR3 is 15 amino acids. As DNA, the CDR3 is TGTGCCAGCACCCTGCGTGACAGGGCCATCGATGAGCAGTTCTTC. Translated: CASTLRDRAIDEQFF.

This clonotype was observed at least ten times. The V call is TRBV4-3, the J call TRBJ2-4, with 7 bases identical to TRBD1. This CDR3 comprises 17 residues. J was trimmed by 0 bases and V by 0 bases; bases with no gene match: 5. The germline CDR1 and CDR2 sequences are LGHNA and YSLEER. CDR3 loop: CASSQDRAGGAKNIQYF. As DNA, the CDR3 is TGCGCCAGCAGCCAAGACAGGGCAGGGGGAGCCAAAAACATTCAGTACTTC.

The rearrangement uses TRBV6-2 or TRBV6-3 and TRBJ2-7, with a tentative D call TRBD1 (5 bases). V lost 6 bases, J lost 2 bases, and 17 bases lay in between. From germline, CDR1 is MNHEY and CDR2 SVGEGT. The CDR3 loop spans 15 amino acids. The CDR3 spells CASSFQDGATYEQYV. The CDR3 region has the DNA TGTGCCAGCAGCTTTCAGGATGGGGCTACCTACGAGCAGTACGTC.

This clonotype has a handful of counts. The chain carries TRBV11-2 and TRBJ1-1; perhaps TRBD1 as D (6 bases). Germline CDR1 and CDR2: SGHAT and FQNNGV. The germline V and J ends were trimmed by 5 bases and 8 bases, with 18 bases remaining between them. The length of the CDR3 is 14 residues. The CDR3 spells CASSPDRGRPEAFF. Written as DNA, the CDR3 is TGTGCCAGCAGCCCGGACAGAGGGAGACCCGAAGCTTTCTTT.

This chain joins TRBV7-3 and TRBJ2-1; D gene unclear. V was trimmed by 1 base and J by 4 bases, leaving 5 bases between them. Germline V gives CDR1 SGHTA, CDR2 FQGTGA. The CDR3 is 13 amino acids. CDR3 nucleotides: TGTGCCAGCAGCTTAATGGGTTACAATGAGCAGTTCTTC. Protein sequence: CASSLMGYNEQFF.

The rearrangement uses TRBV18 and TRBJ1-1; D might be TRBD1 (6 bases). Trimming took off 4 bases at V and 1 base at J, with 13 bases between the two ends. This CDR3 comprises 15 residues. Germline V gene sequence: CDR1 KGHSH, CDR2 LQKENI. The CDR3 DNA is TGTGCCAGCTCACTAAGGACAGTTCAGAACACTGAAGCTTTCTTT. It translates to CASSLRTVQNTEAFF.

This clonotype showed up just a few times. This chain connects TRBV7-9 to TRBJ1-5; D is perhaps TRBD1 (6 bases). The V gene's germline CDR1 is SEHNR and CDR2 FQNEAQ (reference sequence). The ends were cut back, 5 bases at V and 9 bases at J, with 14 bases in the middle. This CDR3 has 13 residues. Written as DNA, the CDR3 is TGTGCCAGCAGCCGGGACATTGAGGGGCCCCAGCATTTT. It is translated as CASSRDIEGPQHF.

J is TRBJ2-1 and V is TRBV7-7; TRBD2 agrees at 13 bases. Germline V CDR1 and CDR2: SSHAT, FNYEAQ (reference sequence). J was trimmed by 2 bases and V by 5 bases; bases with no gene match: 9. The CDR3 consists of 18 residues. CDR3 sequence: CASSPRVGLAGTYNEQFF. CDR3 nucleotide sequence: TGTGCCAGCAGCCCCAGAGTGGGACTAGCGGGGACCTACAATGAGCAGTTCTTC.

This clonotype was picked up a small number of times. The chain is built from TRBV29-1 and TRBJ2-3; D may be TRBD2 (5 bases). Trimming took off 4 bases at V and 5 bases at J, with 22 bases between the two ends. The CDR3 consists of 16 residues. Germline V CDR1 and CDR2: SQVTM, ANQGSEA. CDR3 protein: CSVVLEGGQWGDTQYF. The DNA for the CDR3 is TGCAGCGTTGTGTTAGAGGGTGGGCAGTGGGGAGATACGCAGTATTTT.

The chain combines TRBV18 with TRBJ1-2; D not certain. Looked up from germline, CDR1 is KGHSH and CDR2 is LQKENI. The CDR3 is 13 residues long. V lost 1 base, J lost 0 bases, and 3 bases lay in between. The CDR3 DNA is TGTGCCAGCTCACCACTCACTAACTATGGCTACACCTTC. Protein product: CASSPLTNYGYTF.

The chain's CDR3 is CASSLQGGAGELFF. CDR3 in DNA: TGTGCCAGCAGTTTACAGGGAGGGGCCGGGGAGCTGTTTTTT. The V and J genes are TRBV7-2 and TRBJ2-2; a possible D gene is TRBD2 (7 bases). The CDR3 has 14 residues. Germline V gene lookup returns CDR1 SGHTA and CDR2 FQGNSA. V was clipped by 6 bases and J by 6 bases, with 14 bases between them.

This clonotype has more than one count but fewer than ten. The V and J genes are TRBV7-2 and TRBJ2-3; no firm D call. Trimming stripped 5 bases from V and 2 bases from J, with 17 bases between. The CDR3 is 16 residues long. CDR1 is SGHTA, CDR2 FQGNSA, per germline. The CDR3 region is CASSPRFQVITDTQYF. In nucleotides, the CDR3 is TGTGCCAGCAGCCCTAGATTTCAGGTTATCACAGATACGCAGTATTTT.

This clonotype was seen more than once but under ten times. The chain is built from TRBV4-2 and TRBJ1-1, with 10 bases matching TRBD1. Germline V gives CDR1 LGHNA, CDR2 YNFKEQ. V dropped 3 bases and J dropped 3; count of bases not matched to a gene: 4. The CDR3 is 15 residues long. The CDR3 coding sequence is TGTGCCAGCAGCCACCGGGACAGGGGAGACACTGAAGCTTTCTTT. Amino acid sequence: CASSHRDRGDTEAFF.

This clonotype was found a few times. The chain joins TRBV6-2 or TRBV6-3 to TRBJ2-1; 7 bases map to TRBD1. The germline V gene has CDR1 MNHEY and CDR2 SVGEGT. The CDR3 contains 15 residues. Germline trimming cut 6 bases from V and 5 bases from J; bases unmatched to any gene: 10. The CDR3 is CASSLTPGGHNEQFF. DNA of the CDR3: TGTGCCAGCAGCCTGACCCCAGGGGGACACAATGAGCAGTTCTTC.

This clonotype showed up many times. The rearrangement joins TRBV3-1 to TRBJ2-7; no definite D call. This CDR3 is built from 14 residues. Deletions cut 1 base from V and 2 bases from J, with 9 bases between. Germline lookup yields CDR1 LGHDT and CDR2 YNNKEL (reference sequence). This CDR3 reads CASSQVLRTYEQYF. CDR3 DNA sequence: TGTGCCAGCAGCCAAGTCCTCAGGACCTACGAGCAGTACTTC.

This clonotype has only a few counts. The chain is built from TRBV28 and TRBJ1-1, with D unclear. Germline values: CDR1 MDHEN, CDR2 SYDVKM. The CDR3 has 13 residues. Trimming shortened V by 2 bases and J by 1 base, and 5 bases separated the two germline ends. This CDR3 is CASSLNSNTEAFF. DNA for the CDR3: TGTGCCAGCAGTTTAAATTCGAACACTGAAGCTTTCTTT.

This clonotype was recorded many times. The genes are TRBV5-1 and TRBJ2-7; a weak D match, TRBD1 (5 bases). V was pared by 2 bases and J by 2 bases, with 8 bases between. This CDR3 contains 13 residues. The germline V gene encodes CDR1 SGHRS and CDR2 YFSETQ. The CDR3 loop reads CASSFWGTYEQYF. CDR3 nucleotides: TGCGCCAGCAGCTTTTGGGGCACCTACGAGCAGTACTTC.

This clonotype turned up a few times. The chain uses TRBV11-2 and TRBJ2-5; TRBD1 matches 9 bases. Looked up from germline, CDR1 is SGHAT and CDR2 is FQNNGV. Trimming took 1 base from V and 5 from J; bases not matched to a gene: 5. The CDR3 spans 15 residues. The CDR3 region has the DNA TGTGCCAGCAGCTTAGTCTTGACAGGGGGGGAGACCCAGTACTTC. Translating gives CASSLVLTGGETQYF.

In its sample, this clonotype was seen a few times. The CDR3 loop reads CASSLDPGTSFPYEQYV. In DNA form, the CDR3 reads TGTGCCAGCAGCTTAGATCCCGGGACAAGCTTCCCCTACGAGCAGTACGTC. The V and J genes are TRBV11-2 and TRBJ2-7; tentative D call: TRBD1 (6 bases). The CDR3 is 17 residues long. Germline V gene data show CDR1 as SGHAT and CDR2 as FQNNGV. The V end was cut by 0 bases, the J end by 2 bases, with 17 bases between.

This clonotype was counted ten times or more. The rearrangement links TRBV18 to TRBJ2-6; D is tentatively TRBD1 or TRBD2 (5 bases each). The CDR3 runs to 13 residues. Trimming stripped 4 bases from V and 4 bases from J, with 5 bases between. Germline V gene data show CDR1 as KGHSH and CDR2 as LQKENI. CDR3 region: CASSRDGANVLTF. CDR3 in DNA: TGTGCCAGCTCACGGGACGGGGCCAACGTCCTGACTTTC.

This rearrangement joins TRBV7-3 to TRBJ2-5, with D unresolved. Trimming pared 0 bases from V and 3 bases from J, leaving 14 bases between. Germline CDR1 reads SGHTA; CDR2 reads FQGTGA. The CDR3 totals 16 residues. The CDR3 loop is CASSLTGFTPEETQYF. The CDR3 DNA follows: TGTGCCAGCAGCTTAACGGGCTTCACCCCGGAAGAGACCCAGTACTTC.

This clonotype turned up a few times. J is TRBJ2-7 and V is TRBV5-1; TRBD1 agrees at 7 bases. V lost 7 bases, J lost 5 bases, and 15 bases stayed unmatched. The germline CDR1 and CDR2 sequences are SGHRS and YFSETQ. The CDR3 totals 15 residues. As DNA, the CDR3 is TGCGCCAGCTGCCAAGGGGGCAACGGGATCGACGAGCAGTACTTC. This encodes CASCQGGNGIDEQYF.

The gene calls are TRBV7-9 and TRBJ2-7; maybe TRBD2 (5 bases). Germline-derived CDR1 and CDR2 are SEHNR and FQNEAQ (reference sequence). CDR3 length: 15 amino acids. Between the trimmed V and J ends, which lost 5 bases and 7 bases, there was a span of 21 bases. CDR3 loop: CASSPLGGSVGEQYF. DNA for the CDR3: TGTGCCAGCAGCCCTCTGGGTGGTAGCGTGGGGGAGCAGTACTTC.